This T cell receptor (beta chain) was captured in a study of blood T cell repertoires in COVID-19. Overall study context: Researchers got acute and convalescent COVID-19 samples from the United States, Italy and Spain. PBMCs, B-cell-depleted T cells, or T cells provided the cDNA or gDNA that made up the material.

In Seattle, patients joined the study during active infection and were tracked longitudinally. Per the original data handling: From reference gene primer amplification, estimates of nucleated cell counts were derived. Measured with immunoSEQ multiplex PCR; TCRdb has only the in-frame clones, and not every one. The V and J calls and the clone size are those of that table, but D and trimming were determined from the DNA. The repertoire holds around 150,000 clones, about nine tenths seen once, with 4.8% in the top ten. The sequencing sample was made of peripheral blood. This TCR was sampled from a man aged 25 to 40 with COVID-19, enrolled during active disease.

The CDR3 region is CASSDGTSFADTQYF. The CDR3 DNA reads TGTGCCAGCAGTGACGGGACTAGTTTTGCAGATACGCAGTATTTT. This chain connects TRBV6-4 to TRBJ2-3; 8 positions match TRBD2. CDR3 size: 15 residues. The ends lost 2 bases at V and 4 bases at J; junction bases unmatched: 5. Germline V gives CDR1 MRHNA, CDR2 SNTAGT.